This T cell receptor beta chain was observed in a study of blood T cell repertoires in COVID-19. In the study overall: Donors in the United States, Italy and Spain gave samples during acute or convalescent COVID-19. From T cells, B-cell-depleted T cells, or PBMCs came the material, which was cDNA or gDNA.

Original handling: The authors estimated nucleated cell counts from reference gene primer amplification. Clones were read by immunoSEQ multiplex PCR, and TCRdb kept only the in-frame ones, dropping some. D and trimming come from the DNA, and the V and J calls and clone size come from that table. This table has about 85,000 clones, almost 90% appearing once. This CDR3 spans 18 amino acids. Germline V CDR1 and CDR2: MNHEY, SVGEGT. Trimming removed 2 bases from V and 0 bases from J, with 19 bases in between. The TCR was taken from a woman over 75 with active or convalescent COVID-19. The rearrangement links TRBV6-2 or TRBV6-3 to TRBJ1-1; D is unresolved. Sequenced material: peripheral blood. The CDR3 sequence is CASSYGRGSMLLNTEAFF. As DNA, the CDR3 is TGTGCCAGCAGTTACGGACGGGGATCTATGTTACTGAACACTGAAGCTTTCTTT.